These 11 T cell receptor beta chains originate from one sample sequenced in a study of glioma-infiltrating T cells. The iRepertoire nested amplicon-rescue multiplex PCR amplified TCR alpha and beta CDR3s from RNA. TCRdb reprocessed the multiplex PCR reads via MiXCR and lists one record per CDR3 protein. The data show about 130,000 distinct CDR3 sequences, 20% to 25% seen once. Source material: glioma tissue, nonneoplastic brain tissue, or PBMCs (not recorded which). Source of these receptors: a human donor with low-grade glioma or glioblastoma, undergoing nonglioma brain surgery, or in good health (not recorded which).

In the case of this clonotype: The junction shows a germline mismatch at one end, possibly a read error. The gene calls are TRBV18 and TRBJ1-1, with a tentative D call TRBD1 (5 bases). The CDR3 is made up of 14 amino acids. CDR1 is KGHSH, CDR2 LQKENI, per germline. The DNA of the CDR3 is TGTGCCAGCTCACCAGAAGGGAAAGGGGCTGAGGCTTTCTTT. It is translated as CASSPEGKGAEAFF. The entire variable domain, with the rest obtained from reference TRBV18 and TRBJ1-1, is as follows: NAGVMQNPRHLVRRRGQEARLRCSPMKGHSHVYWYRQLPEEGLKFMVYLQKENIIDESGMPKERFSAEFPKEGPSILRIQQVVRGDSAAYFCASSPEGKGAEAFFGQGTRLTVV.

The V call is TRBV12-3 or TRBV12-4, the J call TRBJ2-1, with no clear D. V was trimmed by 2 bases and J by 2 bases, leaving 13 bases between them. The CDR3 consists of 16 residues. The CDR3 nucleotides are TGTGCCAGCAGTTTAACCCCCCGAAGTACCTACAATGAGCAGTTCTTC. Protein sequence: CASSLTPRSTYNEQFF.

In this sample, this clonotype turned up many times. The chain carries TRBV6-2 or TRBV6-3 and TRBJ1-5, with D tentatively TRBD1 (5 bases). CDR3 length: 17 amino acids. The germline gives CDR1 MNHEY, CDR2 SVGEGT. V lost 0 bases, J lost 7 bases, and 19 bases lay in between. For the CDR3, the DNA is TGTGCCAGCAGTTACTCGAGGCTTATAGGGGACGGGCAGCCCCAGCATTTT. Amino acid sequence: CASSYSRLIGDGQPQHF.

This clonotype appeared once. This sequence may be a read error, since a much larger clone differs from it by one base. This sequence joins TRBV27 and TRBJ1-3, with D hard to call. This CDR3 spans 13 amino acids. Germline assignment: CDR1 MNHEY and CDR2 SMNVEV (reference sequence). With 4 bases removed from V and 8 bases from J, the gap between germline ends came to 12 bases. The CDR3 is CASSSATRDTIYF. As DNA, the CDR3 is TGTGCCAGCAGTTCGGCCACGAGGGACACCATATATTTT.

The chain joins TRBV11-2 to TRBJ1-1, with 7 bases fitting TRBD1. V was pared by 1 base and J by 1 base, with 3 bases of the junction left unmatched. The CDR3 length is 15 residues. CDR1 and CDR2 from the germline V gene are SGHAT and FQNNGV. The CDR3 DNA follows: TGTGCCAGCAGCTTAGTTAGGACAGGGAACACTGAAGCTTTCTTT. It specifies CASSLVRTGNTEAFF.

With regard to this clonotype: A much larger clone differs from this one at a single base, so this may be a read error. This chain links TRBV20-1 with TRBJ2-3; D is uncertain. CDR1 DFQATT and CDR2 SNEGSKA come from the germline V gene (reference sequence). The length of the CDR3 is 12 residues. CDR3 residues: CGVPRGVDTQYF. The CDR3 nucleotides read TGCGGTGTTCCTCGAGGTGTAGATACGCAGTATTTT.

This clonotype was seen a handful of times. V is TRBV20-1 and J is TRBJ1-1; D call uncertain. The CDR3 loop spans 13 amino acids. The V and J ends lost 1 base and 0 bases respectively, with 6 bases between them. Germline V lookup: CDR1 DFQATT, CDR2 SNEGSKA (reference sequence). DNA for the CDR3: TGCAGTGCTAGAGCTCATTTGAACACTGAAGCTTTCTTT. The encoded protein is CSARAHLNTEAFF.

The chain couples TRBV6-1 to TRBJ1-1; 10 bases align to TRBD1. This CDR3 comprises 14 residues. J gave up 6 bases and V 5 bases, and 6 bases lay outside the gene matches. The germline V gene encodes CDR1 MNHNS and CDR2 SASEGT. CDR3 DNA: TGTGCCAGCAGTTTGGACAGGGGGGACCCTGAAGCTTTCTTT. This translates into CASSLDRGDPEAFF.

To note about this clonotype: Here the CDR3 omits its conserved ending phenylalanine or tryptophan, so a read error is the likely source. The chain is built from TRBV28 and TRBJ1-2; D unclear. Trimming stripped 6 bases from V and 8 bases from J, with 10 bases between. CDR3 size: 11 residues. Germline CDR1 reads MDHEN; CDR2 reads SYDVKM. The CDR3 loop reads CASSLTGGYTL. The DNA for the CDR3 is TGTGCCAGCAGCCTAACCGGGGGCTACACCTTA.

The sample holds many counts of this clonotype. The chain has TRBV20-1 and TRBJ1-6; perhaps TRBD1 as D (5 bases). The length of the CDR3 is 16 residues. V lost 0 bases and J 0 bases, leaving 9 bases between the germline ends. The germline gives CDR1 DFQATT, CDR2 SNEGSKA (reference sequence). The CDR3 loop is CSARDRATSYNSPLHF. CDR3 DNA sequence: TGCAGTGCTAGAGACAGGGCTACCTCCTATAATTCACCCCTCCACTTT.

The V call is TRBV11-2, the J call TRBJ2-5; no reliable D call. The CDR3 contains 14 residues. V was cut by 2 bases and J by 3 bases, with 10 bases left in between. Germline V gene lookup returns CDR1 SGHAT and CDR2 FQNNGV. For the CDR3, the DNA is TGTGCCAGCAGCTTATTATCCCATAAAGAGACCCAGTACTTC. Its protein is CASSLLSHKETQYF.